This T cell receptor (beta chain) emerged from a study of monozygotic twins with inflammatory bowel disease. Study-level findings and limits: Twin concordance left repertoire similarity unchanged, with limited power a possible explanation for this lack of difference. Among T cells, the various subtypes were not distinguishable.

This CDR3 comprises 13 residues. About this clonotype: Its antigen is undetermined.

The template-switching step introduced UMIs that carried a 6-nucleotide sample barcode. From the 5' RACE reads, TCRdb lists one entry per CDR3 protein and no DNA. Recorded for this sample: 330,000 or so distinct CDR3 sequences. Sequencing used blood. This chain joins TRBV12-3 or TRBV12-4 and TRBJ2-7. This TCR was sampled from a human donor with ulcerative colitis or Crohn's disease, or a healthy co-twin of an affected twin (not recorded which). The CDR3 spells CASSPTVFYEQYF.